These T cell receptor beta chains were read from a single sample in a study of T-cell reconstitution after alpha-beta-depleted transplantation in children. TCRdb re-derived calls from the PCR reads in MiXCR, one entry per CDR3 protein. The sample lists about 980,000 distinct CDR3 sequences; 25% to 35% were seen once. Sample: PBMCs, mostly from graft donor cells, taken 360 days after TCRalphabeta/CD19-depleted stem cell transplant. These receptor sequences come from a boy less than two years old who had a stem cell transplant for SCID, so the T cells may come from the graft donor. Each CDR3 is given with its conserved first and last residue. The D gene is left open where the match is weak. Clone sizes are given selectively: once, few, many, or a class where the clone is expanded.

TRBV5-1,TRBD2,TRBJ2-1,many,TGCGCCAGCAGCTTGGGGCGGGGGGCAACACCCTATGATGAGCAGTTCTTC,CASSLGRGATPYDEQFF
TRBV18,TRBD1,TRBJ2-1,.,TGTGCCAGCTCACCACCGAGGGACAGGGGATACAATGAGCAGTTCTTC,CASSPPRDRGYNEQFF
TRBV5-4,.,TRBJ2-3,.,TGTGCCAGCAGAAGATCGGGAGATACGCAGTATTTT,CASRRSGDTQYF
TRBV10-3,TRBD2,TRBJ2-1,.,TGTGCCATCAGGGGTAAGACTAGCGGGCCTTACAATGAGCAGTTCTTC,CAIRGKTSGPYNEQFF
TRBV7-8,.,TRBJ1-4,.,TGTGCCAGCAGCCTCCCCGACTGGGATGTGGAAAAACTGTTTTTT,CASSLPDWDVEKLFF
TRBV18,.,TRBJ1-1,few,TGTGCCAGCTCACCAGATCAGGGGTTGAACACTGAAGCTTTCTTT,CASSPDQGLNTEAFF
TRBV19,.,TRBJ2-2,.,TGTGCCAGTAGTAGGGGGCTGGTCACCGGGGAGCTGTTTTTT,CASSRGLVTGELFF
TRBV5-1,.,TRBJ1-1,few,TGCGCCAGCAGTCTGCAGGGAAGGAGTGGTGCTTTCTTT,CASSLQGRSGAFF
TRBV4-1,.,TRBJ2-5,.,TGCGCCAGCAGCCAAGAAGGTGGAGGGGGGGCAGAGACCCAGTACTTC,CASSQEGGGGAETQYF
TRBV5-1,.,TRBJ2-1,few,TGCGCCAGCAGCTTGGATGCAGGGGTTACATATGAGCAGTTCTTC,CASSLDAGVTYEQFF
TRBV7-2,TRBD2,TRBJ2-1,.,TGTGCCAGCAGCCACGCCTCGCTAGCGGGGGGGTACAATGAGCAGTTCTTC,CASSHASLAGGYNEQFF
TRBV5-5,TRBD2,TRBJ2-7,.,TGTGCCAGCAGCTTTAGCGGGGGAAACTCCTACGAGCAGTACTTC,CASSFSGGNSYEQYF
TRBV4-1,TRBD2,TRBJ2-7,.,TGCGCCAGCGTTACCCTGGCTAGCGGGCACTCCTACGAGCAGTACTTC,CASVTLASGHSYEQYF
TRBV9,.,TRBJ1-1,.,TGTGCCAGCAGCGTCCACCCCAGCACGGATCTAACCAACACTGAAGCTTTCTTT,CASSVHPSTDLTNTEAFF
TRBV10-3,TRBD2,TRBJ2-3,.,TGTGCCATTGGGAGCGGGACTAGCGGGGGCGCCCCCGTAGATACGCAGTATTTT,CAIGSGTSGGAPVDTQYF
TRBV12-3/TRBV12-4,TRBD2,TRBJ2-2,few,TGTGCCAGCAGTGGACGGACTAGTTTCGGTATAACCGGGGAGCTGTTTTTT,CASSGRTSFGITGELFF
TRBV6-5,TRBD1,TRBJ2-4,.,TGTGCCAGCAGTTACTCGGAGCCGGACAGGGCTGCCAAAAACATTCAGTACTTC,CASSYSEPDRAAKNIQYF
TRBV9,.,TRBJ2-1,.,TGTGCCAGCAGCCCCGACACCGACTCCTACAATGAGCAGTTCTTC,CASSPDTDSYNEQFF
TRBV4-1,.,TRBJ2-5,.,TGCGCCAGCAGCCAAGATCCCGGAGGAGTGGAGACCCAGTACTTC,CASSQDPGGVETQYF
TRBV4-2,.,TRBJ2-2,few,TGTGCCAGCAGCCAAGGCTTACTCTCCTCTGGGGAGCTGTTTTTT,CASSQGLLSSGELFF
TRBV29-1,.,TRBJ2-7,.,TGCAGCACCTCTAGTGGCAGCACCTACGAGCAGTACTTC,CSTSSGSTYEQYF
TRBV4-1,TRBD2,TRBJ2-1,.,TGCGCCAGCAGCCAACCTAGCGGGGGCCTCAAGTACAATGAGCAGTTCTTC,CASSQPSGGLKYNEQFF
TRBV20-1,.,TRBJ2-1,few,TGCAGTGCCCCCGCCAGGGCGATCAACAATGAGCAGTTCTTC,CSAPARAINNEQFF
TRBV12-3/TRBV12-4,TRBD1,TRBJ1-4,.,TGTGCCAGCAAAATAAGACAGGGTTCGGGTGAAAAACTGTTTTTT,CASKIRQGSGEKLFF
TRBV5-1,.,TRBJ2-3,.,TGCGCCAGCAGCTCCACCGCGGGTCAAGATACGCAGTATTTT,CASSSTAGQDTQYF
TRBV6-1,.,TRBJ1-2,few,TGTGCCAGCAGACGGACAGCTTCCTCCTATGGCTACACCTTC,CASRRTASSYGYTF
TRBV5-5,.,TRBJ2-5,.,TGTGCCAGCAGCTTTCGGGTGAAACAAGAGACCCAGTACTTC,CASSFRVKQETQYF
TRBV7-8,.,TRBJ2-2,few,TGTGCCAGCAGCTCCCCCCTAGGCGGGGAGCTGTTTTTT,CASSSPLGGELFF
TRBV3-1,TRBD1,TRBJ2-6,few,TGTGCCAGCAGCGCCCGACCGGGACAGAGTAGCTCTGGGGCCAACGTCCTGACTTTC,CASSARPGQSSSGANVLTF
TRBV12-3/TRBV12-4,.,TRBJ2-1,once,TGTGCCAGCAGTTCAGCTCCTGGACGGAGGTACAATGAGCAGTTCTTC,CASSSAPGRRYNEQFF
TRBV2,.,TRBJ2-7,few,TGTGCCAGCACCCTTGGACTTGGCTCCTACGAGCAGTACTTC,CASTLGLGSYEQYF
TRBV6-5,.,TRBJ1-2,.,TGTGCCAGCAGTTCACCCCCAGGGAACAAGGCCTATGGCTACACCTTC,CASSSPPGNKAYGYTF
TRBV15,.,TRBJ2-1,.,TGTGCCACCAGCAGAGATCTAACAGTCTCCTACAATGAGCAGTTCTTC,CATSRDLTVSYNEQFF
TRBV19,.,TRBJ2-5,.,TGTGCCAGTAGTATGAGGCCGGCCCGATATCAAGAGACCCAGTACTTC,CASSMRPARYQETQYF
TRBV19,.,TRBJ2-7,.,TGTGCCAGTCAGGACCTTCTGACCTACGAGCAGTACTTC,CASQDLLTYEQYF
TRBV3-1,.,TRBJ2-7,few,TGTGCCAGCAGCCCAGACAGTCTTTCGGGGTACGAGCAGTACTTC,CASSPDSLSGYEQYF
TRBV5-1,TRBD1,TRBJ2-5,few,TGCGCCAGCACCAGGGGGCCCAATCAAGAGACCCAGTACTTC,CASTRGPNQETQYF
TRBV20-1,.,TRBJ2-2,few,TGCAGTGCTCCCTCGGGGCGGGCGGCGGCCGGGGAGCTGTTTTTT,CSAPSGRAAAGELFF
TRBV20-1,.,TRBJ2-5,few,TGCAGTGCTAGAGATCTTTTAGGACGGACTGAATCGGAGACCCAGTACTTC,CSARDLLGRTESETQYF
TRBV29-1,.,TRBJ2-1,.,TGCAGCGTTAACCTTATCAACTACAATGAGCAGTTCTTC,CSVNLINYNEQFF